The 25 T cell receptor beta chains given below trace back to one sample, sequenced in a study of blood T cells in healthy people across ages. A J-beta primer mix and a sample-barcoded 5' primer were used in a second PCR of roughly 6 to 11 cycles. TCRdb processed the 5' RACE reads anew with MiXCR; each CDR3 protein has one entry. In the table there are about 1.6 million distinct CDR3 sequences, 30% to 40% of which are singletons. Sequenced material: blood. The receptors shown here come from a woman aged 25-40 years in good health.

The CDR3 loop is CASTPGSLQGHEAFF. For the CDR3, the DNA is TGTGCCAGCACCCCCGGAAGTCTACAGGGCCATGAAGCTTTCTTT. The rearrangement uses TRBV12-3 or TRBV12-4 and TRBJ1-1; tentatively, D is TRBD1 (6 bases). The length of the CDR3 is 15 residues. With 7 bases removed from V and 7 bases from J, the gap between germline ends came to 22 bases.

V is TRBV11-2 and J is TRBJ2-5; no definite D call. The germline gives CDR1 SGHAT, CDR2 FQNNGV. The CDR3 covers 11 residues. The germline V and J ends were trimmed by 0 bases and 7 bases, with 3 bases remaining between them. DNA of the CDR3: TGTGCCAGCAGCTTAGACCGGACCCAGTACTTC. Translated, it gives CASSLDRTQYF.

This clonotype was picked up a small number of times. J is TRBJ1-1 and V is TRBV7-9; 8 bases map to TRBD1. CDR1 and CDR2 from the germline V gene are SEHNR and FQNEAQ (reference sequence). The trim removed 3 bases at V and 4 bases at J, leaving 4 bases unmatched. This CDR3 region has 14 residues. CDR3 in amino acids: CASSFAQGGTEAFF. The CDR3 nucleotides read TGTGCCAGCAGCTTCGCACAGGGGGGCACTGAAGCTTTCTTT.

V usage is TRBV28 and J usage is TRBJ1-5, with a tentative D call TRBD1 (6 bases). CDR3 length equals 15 residues. CDR1 MDHEN and CDR2 SYDVKM come from the germline V gene. Trimming stripped 6 bases from V and 1 base from J, with 13 bases between. The CDR3 is CASRDPTGSNQPQHF. The CDR3 DNA follows: TGTGCCAGCAGAGACCCGACAGGCAGCAATCAGCCCCAGCATTTT. The variable domain in full, completed from reference TRBV28 and TRBJ1-5, reads DVKVTQSSRYLVKRTGEKVFLECVQDMDHENMFWYRQDPGLGLRLIYFSYDVKMKEKGDIPEGYSVSREKKERFSLILESASTNQTSMYLCASRDPTGSNQPQHFGDGTRLSIL.

This clonotype showed up just a few times. This chain uses TRBV20-1 with TRBJ2-1; the D call may be TRBD1 or TRBD2 (5 bases each). In germline, CDR1 is DFQATT, CDR2 SNEGSKA (reference sequence). This CDR3 region has 15 residues. V lost 0 bases, J lost 9 bases, and 18 bases lay in between. The CDR3 nucleotides read TGCAGTGCTAGAGATCGGGGCTCGGGTGACGGTGAGCAGTTCTTC. Translation gives CSARDRGSGDGEQFF.

The chain employs TRBV6-6 and TRBJ2-7; D ambiguous. This CDR3 region has 15 residues. The V end was cut by 6 bases, the J end by 3 bases, with 18 bases between. Per the germline V gene, CDR1 is MNHNY and CDR2 is SVGAGI (reference sequence). In DNA, the CDR3 is TGTGCCAGCAGCCCGGACCTCAAGGCGTACTACGAGCAGTACTTC. Its translation is CASSPDLKAYYEQYF.

This clonotype was found many times. V gene TRBV9 combines with J gene TRBJ1-1, with a possible D match to TRBD1 (5 bases). Germline lookup yields CDR1 SGDLS and CDR2 YYNGEE. Trimming pared 4 bases from V and 4 bases from J, leaving 17 bases between. This CDR3 comprises 15 residues. The chain's CDR3 is CASSKFEGRSTEAFF. The CDR3 bases are TGTGCCAGCAGCAAATTCGAGGGACGGAGCACTGAAGCTTTCTTT.

This clonotype was observed a few times. The chain couples TRBV28 to TRBJ2-5; 10 nucleotides agree with TRBD2. The CDR3 spans 14 residues. V lost 8 bases and J lost 1; bases outside the gene matches: 4. Germline V lookup: CDR1 MDHEN, CDR2 SYDVKM. DNA for the CDR3: TGTGCCAGCGGAGCGGGAGGGACCCAAGAGACCCAGTACTTC. Its protein product is CASGAGGTQETQYF.

A few counts support this clonotype. V gene TRBV7-9 combines with J gene TRBJ2-3, with 7 bases matching TRBD1. After removal of 4 bases from V and 4 bases from J, the junction contained 14 bases not matched to a gene. CDR1 is SEHNR and CDR2 is FQNEAQ in the germline V gene (reference sequence). The CDR3 is 17 residues long. CDR3 bases: TGTGCCAGCAGCTGGGGAGAGGAATTGCAGGGGGCAGATACGCAGTATTTT. This codes for CASSWGEELQGADTQYF.

As to this clonotype: One end of the junction is discordant with germline, which a read error may explain. This rearrangement joins TRBV28 to TRBJ1-2; possibly TRBD1 for D (5 bases). The CDR3 extends over 15 amino acids. Per the germline V gene, CDR1 is MDHEN and CDR2 is SYDVKM. CDR3 sequence reads: CASSLPGGFNYDYTF. CDR3 coding DNA: TGTGCCAGCAGTCTCCCCGGGGGATTCAACTATGACTACACCTTC.

This clonotype showed up just once. The chain links TRBV13 to TRBJ1-1, with 8 bases matching TRBD1. CDR3 length: 15 residues. Germline loops: CDR1 PRHDT, CDR2 FYEKMQ (reference sequence). The V segment lost 5 bases and the J segment 1 base; nucleotides outside the gene matches: 6. The CDR3 loop is CASSPGGQGNTEAFF. DNA of the CDR3: TGTGCCAGCAGCCCAGGCGGACAGGGGAACACTGAAGCTTTCTTT.

This clonotype has a count of ten or more. The rearrangement joins TRBV10-3 to TRBJ2-5; 7 bases align to TRBD2. The length of the CDR3 is 13 residues. Germline CDR1 is ENHRY and CDR2 is SYGVKD. V gave up 4 bases and J gave up 1 base; unmatched junction bases: 0. In DNA form, the CDR3 reads TGTGCCATCAGTGGGGGGGGCCAAGAGACCCAGTACTTC. Protein product: CAISGGGQETQYF.

The chain couples TRBV11-1 to TRBJ1-2; unclear D gene. Germline CDR1 is SGHAT and CDR2 is FQDESV (reference sequence). Trimming removed 5 bases from V and 8 bases from J, with 18 bases in between. The CDR3 is 14 residues long. CDR3 sequence: CASSADTVQSGYTF. In nucleotides, the CDR3 is TGTGCCAGCAGCGCAGACACAGTTCAGAGCGGCTACACCTTC.

This clonotype was seen a few times. This chain joins TRBV20-1 and TRBJ2-1, with D possibly being TRBD2 (6 bases). Germline V gene data show CDR1 as DFQATT and CDR2 as SNEGSKA (reference sequence). The V end was cut by 3 bases, the J end by 8 bases, with 14 bases between. The CDR3 is made up of 13 amino acids. CDR3 loop: CSASLTSLHEQFF. For the CDR3, the DNA is TGCAGTGCTAGCCTAACTAGCCTCCATGAGCAGTTCTTC.

The chain employs TRBV27 and TRBJ2-7; possibly TRBD2 for D (5 bases). V was pared by 2 bases and J by 6 bases, with 17 bases between. The CDR3 consists of 15 residues. CDR1 and CDR2 (germline): MNHEY, SMNVEV (reference sequence). Here the CDR3 reads CASSLSGVGRVEQYF. The CDR3 nucleotides are TGTGCCAGCAGTTTAAGCGGAGTTGGTAGGGTCGAGCAGTACTTC.

This clonotype was recorded at least ten times. The chain employs TRBV29-1 and TRBJ2-1; 11 nucleotides match TRBD2. Germline-derived CDR1 and CDR2 are SQVTM and ANQGSEA. The CDR3 spans 15 residues. The J segment lost 2 bases and the V segment lost 4 bases, leaving 4 bases of the junction unmatched. CDR3 nucleotide sequence: TGCAGCGTTGTGATAGCGGGGGGGACCTACAATGAGCAGTTCTTC. This encodes CSVVIAGGTYNEQFF.

CDR3 loop: CASSLEVAGGSDGYTF. CDR3 bases: TGTGCCAGCAGCTTAGAGGTGGCAGGGGGCTCAGATGGCTACACCTTC. The chain links TRBV11-2 to TRBJ1-2; TRBD1 matches 8 bases. From germline, CDR1 is SGHAT and CDR2 FQNNGV. V lost 0 bases, J lost 6 bases, and 9 bases stayed unmatched. This CDR3 spans 16 amino acids.

The chain is built from TRBV28 and TRBJ1-5; perhaps TRBD1 as D (5 bases). Per germline, CDR1 MDHEN and CDR2 SYDVKM. The V and J ends lost 5 bases and 3 bases respectively, with 26 bases between them. The CDR3 covers 19 residues. This chain's CDR3 is CASSPAGANNIKDNQPQHF. Here the CDR3 DNA reads TGTGCCAGCAGTCCCGCCGGGGCAAACAATATTAAAGACAATCAGCCCCAGCATTTT.

The CDR3 protein is CASSGTAIMNTQYF. DNA for the CDR3: TGTGCCTCTTCCGGGACGGCGATTATGAATACGCAGTATTTT. The chain combines TRBV10-3 with TRBJ2-3, with D perhaps given as TRBD1 or TRBD2 (5 bases each). Germline CDR1 is ENHRY and CDR2 is SYGVKD. V was shortened by 11 bases and J by 7 bases, with 22 bases between the two germline ends. The CDR3 spans 14 residues.

The chain joins TRBV5-1 to TRBJ1-1; D is possibly TRBD1 (6 bases). V lost 4 bases to trimming and J lost 0 bases, with 16 bases between them. The CDR3 length is 16 residues. Germline values: CDR1 SGHRS, CDR2 YFSETQ. The CDR3 DNA reads TGCGCCAGCAGCCCGGGGACAACGGCTATGAACACTGAAGCTTTCTTT. This translates into CASSPGTTAMNTEAFF.

The rearrangement joins TRBV5-1 to TRBJ2-3, with D possibly TRBD1 on 5 matching bases. The CDR3 extends over 14 amino acids. With 0 bases removed from V and 4 bases from J, the gap between germline ends came to 9 bases. The germline V gene has CDR1 SGHRS and CDR2 YFSETQ. CDR3 region: CASSLARASDTQYF. Here the CDR3 DNA reads TGCGCCAGCAGCTTGGCCAGGGCTTCAGATACGCAGTATTTT.

The gene calls are TRBV2 and TRBJ2-1; 13 bases line up with TRBD2. The trim removed 6 bases at V and 8 bases at J, leaving 4 bases unmatched. CDR1 and CDR2 from the germline V gene are SNHLY and FYNNEI. This CDR3 is built from 14 residues. CDR3 amino acids: CASRRTSGSDEQFF. The DNA of the CDR3 is TGTGCCAGCAGGAGGACTAGCGGGAGCGATGAGCAGTTCTTC. The full variable domain, in which reference TRBV2 and TRBJ2-1 provide the parts outside the CDR3, is EPEVTQTPSHQVTQMGQEVILRCVPISNHLYFYWYRQILGQKVEFLVSFYNNEISEKSEIFDDQFSVERPDGSNFTLKIRSTKLEDSAMYFCASRRTSGSDEQFFGPGTRLTVL.

The rearrangement uses TRBV20-1 and TRBJ1-1; no clear D gene. CDR3 length equals 13 residues. With 6 bases removed from V and 7 bases from J, the gap between germline ends came to 18 bases. Germline V lookup: CDR1 DFQATT, CDR2 SNEGSKA (reference sequence). This chain's CDR3 is CSATRRPGGEAFF. The CDR3 DNA reads TGCAGTGCCACGCGACGGCCGGGTGGTGAAGCTTTCTTT.

With regard to this clonotype: One end of the junction does not line up with germline, which may come from a read error. J is TRBJ2-7 and V is TRBV14; the D gene is possibly TRBD1 (6 bases). The CDR3 totals 13 residues. Germline CDR1 is SGHDN and CDR2 is FVKESK. The CDR3: CTSSVTGTNEQYF. The DNA of the CDR3 is TGTACCAGCAGTGTCACAGGGACCAACGAGCAGTACTTC.

This clonotype occurred a few times. The V gene is TRBV20-1, the J gene TRBJ1-2; unclear D gene. Germline loops: CDR1 DFQATT, CDR2 SNEGSKA (reference sequence). This CDR3 has 14 amino acids. V dropped 4 bases and J dropped 0 bases, with 12 bases sitting between them. CDR3 residues: CSAMPGEANYGYTF. DNA of the CDR3: TGCAGTGCTATGCCCGGGGAAGCTAACTATGGCTACACCTTC.